This T cell receptor beta chain came from a study of blood T cell repertoires in COVID-19. Study context: There were acute and convalescent COVID-19 samples, and they came from the United States, Italy and Spain. From T cells, B-cell-depleted T cells, or PBMCs came the material, which was cDNA or gDNA.

Authors' methods: Using reference gene primer amplification, nucleated cell counts were estimated. The method was immunoSEQ multiplex PCR; TCRdb's version includes in-frame clones alone and lacks a portion of them. The DNA was the basis for D and trimming; V, J and clone size are from that table. Counted here are 300,000 to 400,000 clones, 88% occurring once; the ten biggest clones make up approximately 4%. The specimen was peripheral blood. The sequence was obtained from a woman aged 50 to 60 with active or convalescent COVID-19.

CDR3 in amino acids: CASSPDRASYNSPLHF. CDR3 DNA: TGTGCCAGCAGCCCTGACAGGGCCTCCTATAATTCACCCCTCCACTTT. The chain uses TRBV4-2 and TRBJ1-6, with 7 bases fitting TRBD1. The germline gives CDR1 LGHNA, CDR2 YNFKEQ. V lost 4 bases to trimming and J lost 0 bases; unmatched junction nucleotides: 3. The CDR3 contains 16 residues.